This T cell receptor beta chain was recovered during a study of blood T cell repertoires in COVID-19. Study-level information: From T cells, B-cell-depleted T cells, or PBMCs came the material, which was cDNA or gDNA.

Participants' own reports of clinical history determined their cohort assignment. The CDR3 length is 12 residues. The germline V gene has CDR1 MNHNY and CDR2 SVGAGI (reference sequence). J was trimmed by 13 bases and V by 9 bases; bases with no gene match: 13. Sequenced by immunoSEQ multiplex PCR; TCRdb stores in-frame clones only, minus some. The repertoire includes 150,000 or so clones, roughly four fifths of them detected once, and approximately 11% sits in the top ten. Sequencing was carried out using PBMCs or T cells enriched from blood (not recorded which). The clonotype comes from a man in his fifties or sixties who had recovered from COVID-19. V and J are TRBV6-6 and TRBJ2-7; TRBD1 agrees at 9 bases. CDR3 in amino acids: CARVDRGTFGYF. As DNA, the CDR3 is TGTGCCAGAGTGGACAGGGGAACCTTTGGCTACTTC.